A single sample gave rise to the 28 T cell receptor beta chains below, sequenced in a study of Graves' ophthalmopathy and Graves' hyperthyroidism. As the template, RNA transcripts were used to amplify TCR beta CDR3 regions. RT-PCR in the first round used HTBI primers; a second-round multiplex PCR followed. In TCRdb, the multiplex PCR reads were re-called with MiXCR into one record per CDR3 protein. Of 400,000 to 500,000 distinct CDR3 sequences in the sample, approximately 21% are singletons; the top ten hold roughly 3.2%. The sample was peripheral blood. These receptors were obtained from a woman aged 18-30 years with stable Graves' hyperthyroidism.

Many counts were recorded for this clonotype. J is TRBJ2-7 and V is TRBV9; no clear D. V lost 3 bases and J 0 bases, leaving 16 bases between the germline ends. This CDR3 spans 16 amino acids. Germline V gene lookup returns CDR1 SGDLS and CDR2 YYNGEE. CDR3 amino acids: CASSARDPSTSYEQYF. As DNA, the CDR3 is TGTGCCAGCAGCGCTCGAGACCCCTCGACCTCCTACGAGCAGTACTTC.

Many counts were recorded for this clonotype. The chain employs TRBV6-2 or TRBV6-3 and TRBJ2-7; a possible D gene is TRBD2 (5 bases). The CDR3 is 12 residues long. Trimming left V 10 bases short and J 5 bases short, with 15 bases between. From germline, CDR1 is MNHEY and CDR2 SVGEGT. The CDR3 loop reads CATRGSAHEQYF. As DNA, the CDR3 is TGTGCCACTCGGGGAAGCGCCCACGAGCAGTACTTC.

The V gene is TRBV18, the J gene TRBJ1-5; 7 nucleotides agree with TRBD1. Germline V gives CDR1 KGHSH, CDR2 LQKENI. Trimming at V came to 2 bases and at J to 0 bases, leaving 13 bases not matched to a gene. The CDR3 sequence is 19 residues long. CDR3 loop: CASSPDGRYRGASNQPQHF. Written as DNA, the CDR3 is TGTGCCAGCTCACCAGACGGGAGGTACAGGGGAGCTAGCAATCAGCCCCAGCATTTT.

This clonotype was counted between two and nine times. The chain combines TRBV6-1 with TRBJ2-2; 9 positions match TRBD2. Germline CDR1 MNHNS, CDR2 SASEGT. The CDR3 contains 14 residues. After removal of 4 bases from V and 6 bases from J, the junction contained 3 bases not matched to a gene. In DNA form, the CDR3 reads TGTGCCAGCAGTGTAGCGGGAGAGGCCGGGGAGCTGTTTTTT. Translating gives CASSVAGEAGELFF.

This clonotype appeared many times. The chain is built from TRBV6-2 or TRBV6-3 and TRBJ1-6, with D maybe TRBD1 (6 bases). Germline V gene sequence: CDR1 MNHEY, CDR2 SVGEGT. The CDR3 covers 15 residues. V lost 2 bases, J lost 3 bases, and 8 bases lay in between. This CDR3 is CASSYGQSYNSPLHF. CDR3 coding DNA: TGTGCCAGCAGTTACGGACAGAGCTATAATTCACCCCTCCACTTT.

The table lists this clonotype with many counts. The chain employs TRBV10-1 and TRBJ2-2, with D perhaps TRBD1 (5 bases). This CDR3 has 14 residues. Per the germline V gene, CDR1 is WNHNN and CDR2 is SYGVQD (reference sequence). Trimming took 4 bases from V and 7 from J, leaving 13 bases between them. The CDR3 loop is CASSVDSSNGELFF. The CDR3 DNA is TGCGCCAGCAGTGTAGACAGTTCGAACGGGGAGCTGTTTTTT.

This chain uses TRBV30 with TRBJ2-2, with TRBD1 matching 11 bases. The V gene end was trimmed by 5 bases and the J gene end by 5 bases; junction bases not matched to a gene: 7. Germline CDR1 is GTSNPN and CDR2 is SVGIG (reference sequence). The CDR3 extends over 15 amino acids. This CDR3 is CAWSTGQGGTGELFF. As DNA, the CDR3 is TGTGCCTGGTCCACGGGACAGGGGGGGACCGGGGAGCTGTTTTTT. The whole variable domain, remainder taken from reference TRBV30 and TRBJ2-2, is SQTIHQWPATLVQPVGSPLSLECTVEGTSNPNLYWYRQAAGRGLQLLFYSVGIGQISSEVPQNLSASRPQDRQFILSSKKLLLSDSGFYLCAWSTGQGGTGELFFGEGSRLTVL.

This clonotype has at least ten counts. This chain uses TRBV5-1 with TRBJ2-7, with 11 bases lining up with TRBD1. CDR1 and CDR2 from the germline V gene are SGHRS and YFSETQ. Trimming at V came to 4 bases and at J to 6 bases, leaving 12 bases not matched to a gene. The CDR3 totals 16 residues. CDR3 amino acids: CASSITGTGGILEQYF. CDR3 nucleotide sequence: TGCGCCAGCAGCATCACAGGGACAGGGGGAATACTCGAGCAGTACTTC.

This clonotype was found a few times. CDR3 loop: CASSWTGMEYEQYF. CDR3 in DNA: TGTGCCAGCAGCTGGACAGGGATGGAGTACGAGCAGTACTTC. V gene TRBV11-2 combines with J gene TRBJ2-7; 8 bases match TRBD1. The CDR3 is 14 residues long. Germline V lookup: CDR1 SGHAT, CDR2 FQNNGV. The ends lost 4 bases at V and 4 bases at J; junction bases unmatched: 6.

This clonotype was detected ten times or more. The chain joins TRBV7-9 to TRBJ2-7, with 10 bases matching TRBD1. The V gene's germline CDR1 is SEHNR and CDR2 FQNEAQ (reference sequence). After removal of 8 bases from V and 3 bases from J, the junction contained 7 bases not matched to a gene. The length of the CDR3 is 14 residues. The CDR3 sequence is CASQIGQGDYEQYF. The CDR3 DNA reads TGTGCCAGCCAAATTGGACAGGGGGACTACGAGCAGTACTTC.

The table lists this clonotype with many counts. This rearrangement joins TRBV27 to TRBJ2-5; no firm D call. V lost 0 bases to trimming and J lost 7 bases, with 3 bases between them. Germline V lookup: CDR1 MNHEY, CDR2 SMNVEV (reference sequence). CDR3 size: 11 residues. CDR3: CASSLSGTQYF. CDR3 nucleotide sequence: TGTGCCAGCAGTTTATCCGGGACCCAGTACTTC.

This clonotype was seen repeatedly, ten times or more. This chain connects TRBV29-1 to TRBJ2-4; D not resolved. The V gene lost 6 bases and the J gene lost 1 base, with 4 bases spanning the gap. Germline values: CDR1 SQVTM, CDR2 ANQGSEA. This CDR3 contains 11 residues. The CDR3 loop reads CSVGAKNIQYF. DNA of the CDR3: TGCAGCGTCGGTGCCAAAAACATTCAGTACTTC.

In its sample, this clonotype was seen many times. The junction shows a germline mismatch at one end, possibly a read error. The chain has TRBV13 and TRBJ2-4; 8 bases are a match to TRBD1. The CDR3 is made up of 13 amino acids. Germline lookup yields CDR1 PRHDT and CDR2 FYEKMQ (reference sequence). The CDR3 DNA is TGTGCCAGCAGCTACAGGGGGGAGAACATTAAGTACTTC. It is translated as CASSYRGENIKYF.

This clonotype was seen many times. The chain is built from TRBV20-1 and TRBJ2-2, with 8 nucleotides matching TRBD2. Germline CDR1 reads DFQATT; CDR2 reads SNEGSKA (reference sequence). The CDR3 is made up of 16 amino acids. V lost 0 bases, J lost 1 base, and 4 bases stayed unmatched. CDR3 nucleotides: TGCAGTGCTAGAGATATTGCGGGAGGGAACACCGGGGAGCTGTTTTTT. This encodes CSARDIAGGNTGELFF.

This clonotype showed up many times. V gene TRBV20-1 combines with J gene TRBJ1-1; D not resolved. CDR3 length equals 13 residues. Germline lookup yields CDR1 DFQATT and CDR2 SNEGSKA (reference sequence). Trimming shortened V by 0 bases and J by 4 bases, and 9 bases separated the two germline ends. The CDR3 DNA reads TGCAGTGCTAGAGAAACGGTTAGCACTGAAGCTTTCTTT. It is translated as CSARETVSTEAFF.

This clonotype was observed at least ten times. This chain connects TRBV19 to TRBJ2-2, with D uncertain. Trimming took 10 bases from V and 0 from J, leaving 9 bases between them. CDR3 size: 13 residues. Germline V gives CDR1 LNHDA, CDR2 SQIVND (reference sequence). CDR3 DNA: TGTGCCACCGCGACTGCGAACACCGGGGAGCTGTTTTTT. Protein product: CATATANTGELFF.

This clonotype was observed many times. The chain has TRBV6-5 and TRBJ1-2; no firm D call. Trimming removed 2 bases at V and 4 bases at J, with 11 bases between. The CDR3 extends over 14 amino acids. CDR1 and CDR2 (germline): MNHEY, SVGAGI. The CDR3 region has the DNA TGTGCCAGCAGTTACGTCCAGGCAACCTATGGCTACACCTTC. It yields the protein CASSYVQATYGYTF.

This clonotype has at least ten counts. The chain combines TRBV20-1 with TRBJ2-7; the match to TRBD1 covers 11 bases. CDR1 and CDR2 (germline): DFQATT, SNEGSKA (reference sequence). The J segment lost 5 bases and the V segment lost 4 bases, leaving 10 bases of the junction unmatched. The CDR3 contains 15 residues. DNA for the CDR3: TGCAGTGCTATAGGGACAGGGGGTTTTCTGGACGAGCAGTACTTC. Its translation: CSAIGTGGFLDEQYF.

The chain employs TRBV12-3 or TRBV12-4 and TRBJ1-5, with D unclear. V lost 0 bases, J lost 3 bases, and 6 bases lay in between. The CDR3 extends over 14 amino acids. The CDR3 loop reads CASSLARNNQPQHF. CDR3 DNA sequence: TGTGCCAGCAGTTTAGCCAGGAACAATCAGCCCCAGCATTTT.

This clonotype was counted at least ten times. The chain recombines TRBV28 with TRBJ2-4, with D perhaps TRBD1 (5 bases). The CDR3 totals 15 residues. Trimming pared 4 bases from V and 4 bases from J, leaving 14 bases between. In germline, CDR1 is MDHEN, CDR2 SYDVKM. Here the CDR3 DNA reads TGTGCCAGCAGTTGGAAGGCAGGGCGGAAAAACATTCAGTACTTC. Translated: CASSWKAGRKNIQYF.

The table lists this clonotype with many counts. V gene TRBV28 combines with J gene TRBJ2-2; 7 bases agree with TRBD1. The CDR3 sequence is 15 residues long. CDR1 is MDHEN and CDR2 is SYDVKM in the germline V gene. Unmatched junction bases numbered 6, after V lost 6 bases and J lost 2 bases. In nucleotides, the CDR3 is TGTGCCAGCAGGTCACAGGGGCTCAACACCGGGGAGCTGTTTTTT. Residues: CASRSQGLNTGELFF.

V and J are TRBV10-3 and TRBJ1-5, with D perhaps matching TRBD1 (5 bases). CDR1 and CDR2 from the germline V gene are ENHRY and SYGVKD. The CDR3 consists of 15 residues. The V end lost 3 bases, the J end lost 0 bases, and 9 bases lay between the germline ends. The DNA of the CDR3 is TGTGCCATCAGTGAAATAGGGGCTAGCAATCAGCCCCAGCATTTT. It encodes CAISEIGASNQPQHF.

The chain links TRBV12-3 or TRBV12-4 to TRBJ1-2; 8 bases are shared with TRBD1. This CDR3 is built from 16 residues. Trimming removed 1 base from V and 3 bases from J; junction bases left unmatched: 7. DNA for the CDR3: TGTGCCAGCAGTTTAGGGGGGACAGGCGCAGACTATGGCTACACCTTC. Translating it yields CASSLGGTGADYGYTF.

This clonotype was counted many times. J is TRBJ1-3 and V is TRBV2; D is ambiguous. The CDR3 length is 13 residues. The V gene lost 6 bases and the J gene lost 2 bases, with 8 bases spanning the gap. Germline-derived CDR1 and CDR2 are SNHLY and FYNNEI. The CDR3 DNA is TGTGCCAGCAGGAGCGGGGCTGGAAACACCATATATTTT. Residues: CASRSGAGNTIYF.

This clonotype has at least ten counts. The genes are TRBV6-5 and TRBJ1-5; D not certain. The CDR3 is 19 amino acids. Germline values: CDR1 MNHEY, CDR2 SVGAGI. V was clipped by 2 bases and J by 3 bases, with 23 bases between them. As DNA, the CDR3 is TGTGCCAGCAGTTACCCGCCTGCCCCGGCCCCAACAAACAATCAGCCCCAGCATTTT. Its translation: CASSYPPAPAPTNNQPQHF.

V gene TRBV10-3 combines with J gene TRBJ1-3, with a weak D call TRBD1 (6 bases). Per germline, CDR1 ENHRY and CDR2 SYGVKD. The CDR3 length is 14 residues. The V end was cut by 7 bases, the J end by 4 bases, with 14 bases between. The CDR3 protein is CAITGHPEGNTIYF. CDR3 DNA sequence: TGTGCCATCACGGGACACCCAGAAGGAAACACCATATATTTT.

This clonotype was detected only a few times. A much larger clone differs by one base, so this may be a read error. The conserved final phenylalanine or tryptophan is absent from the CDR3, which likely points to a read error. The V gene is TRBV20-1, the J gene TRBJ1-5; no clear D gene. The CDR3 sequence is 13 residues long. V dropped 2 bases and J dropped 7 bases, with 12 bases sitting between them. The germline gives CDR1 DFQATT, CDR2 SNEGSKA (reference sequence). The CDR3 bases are TGCAGTGCTAGAACCGGGTTGGAGCAGCCCCAGCATTTG. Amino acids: CSARTGLEQPQHL.

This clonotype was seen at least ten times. This CDR3 is CASSLIGTRDYEQYF. The CDR3 DNA sequence: TGTGCCAGCAGCTTGATTGGGACTAGGGACTACGAGCAGTACTTC. V gene TRBV7-2 combines with J gene TRBJ2-7, with 8 nucleotides matching TRBD2. CDR1 and CDR2 (germline): SGHTA, FQGNSA. The CDR3 consists of 15 residues. The V gene end was trimmed by 3 bases and the J gene end by 3 bases; junction bases not matched to a gene: 7.